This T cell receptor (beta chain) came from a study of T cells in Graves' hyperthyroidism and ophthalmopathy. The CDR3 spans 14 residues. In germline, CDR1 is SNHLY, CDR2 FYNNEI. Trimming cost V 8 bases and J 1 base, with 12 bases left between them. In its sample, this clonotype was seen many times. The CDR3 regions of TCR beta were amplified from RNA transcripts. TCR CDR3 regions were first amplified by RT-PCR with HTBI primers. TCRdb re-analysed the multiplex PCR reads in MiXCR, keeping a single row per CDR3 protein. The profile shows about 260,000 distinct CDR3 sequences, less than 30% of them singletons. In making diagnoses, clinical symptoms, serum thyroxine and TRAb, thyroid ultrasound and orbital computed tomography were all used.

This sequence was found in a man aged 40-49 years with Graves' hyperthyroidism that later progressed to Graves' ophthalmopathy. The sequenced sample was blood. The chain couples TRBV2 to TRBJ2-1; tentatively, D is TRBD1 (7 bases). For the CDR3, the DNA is TGTGCCAGCGCGGGGACAGAGTCCTACAATGAGCAGTTCTTC. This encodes CASAGTESYNEQFF.